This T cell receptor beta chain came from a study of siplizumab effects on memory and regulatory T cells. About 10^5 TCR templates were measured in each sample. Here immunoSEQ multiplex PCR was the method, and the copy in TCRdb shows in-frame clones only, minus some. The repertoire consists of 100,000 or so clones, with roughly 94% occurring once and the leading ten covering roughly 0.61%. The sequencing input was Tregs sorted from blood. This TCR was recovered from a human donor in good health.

CDR3 loop: CASKRTGELFF. Written as DNA, the CDR3 is TGTGCCAGTAAGAGGACCGGGGAGCTGTTTTTT. V and J are TRBV19 and TRBJ2-2, with D uncertain. The length of the CDR3 is 11 residues. Deletions cut 7 bases from V and 5 bases from J, with 5 bases between. Germline CDR1 reads LNHDA; CDR2 reads SQIVND (reference sequence).